These 28 T cell receptor beta chains came from one sample sequenced in a study of naive and memory T cell subsets. Both TRBC1 and TRBC2 were covered by a beta constant-region primer of two equimolar oligonucleotides. TCRdb re-derived calls from the UMI-ligation and nested PCR reads in MiXCR, one entry per CDR3 protein. The sample lists around 35,000 distinct CDR3 sequences, 10% to 15% occurring once. Sequenced: effector memory CD4+ T cells from blood. The subset here: effector memory, CD45RA- CD27-. These TCRs come from a human donor in good health.

This clonotype turned up a few times. This chain connects TRBV28 to TRBJ2-7, with 8 bases lining up with TRBD1. In germline, CDR1 is MDHEN, CDR2 SYDVKM. V dropped 4 bases and J dropped 2; count of bases not matched to a gene: 7. CDR3 size: 15 residues. The CDR3 DNA is TGTGCCAGCAGTTCGGTCACAGGGGGGACCTACGAGCAGTACTTC. As protein: CASSSVTGGTYEQYF.

The chain uses TRBV6-5 and TRBJ2-3, with D unclear. Trimming took 11 bases from V and 0 from J, leaving 6 bases between them. CDR3 length: 11 residues. Germline assignment: CDR1 MNHEY and CDR2 SVGAGI. CDR3 loop: CAVQSTDTQYF. In DNA, the CDR3 is TGTGCCGTACAGAGCACAGATACGCAGTATTTT.

This clonotype was seen a few times. A much larger clone sits a single nucleotide away, making a read error possible. The V and J genes are TRBV3-1 and TRBJ2-7; D tentatively reads TRBD1 or TRBD2 (5 bases each). Germline assignment: CDR1 LGHDT and CDR2 YNNKEL (reference sequence). There are 18 residues in the CDR3. V lost 3 bases, J lost 5 bases, and 26 bases lay in between. CDR3 residues: CASSHRYSPGRASHEQYF. The CDR3 nucleotides are TGTGCCAGCAGCCACCGATACTCCCCGGGACGAGCTTCACACGAGCAGTACTTC.

The J gene is TRBJ2-1, the V gene TRBV7-7; the D call may be TRBD1 or TRBD2 (5 bases each). The CDR3 is 13 residues long. V lost 5 bases and J 7 bases, leaving 12 bases between the germline ends. Germline-derived CDR1 and CDR2 are SSHAT and FNYEAQ (reference sequence). CDR3 DNA: TGTGCCAGCAGCACCGGGGCCGGGAATGAGCAGTTCTTC. Translation gives CASSTGAGNEQFF.

V is TRBV6-1 and J is TRBJ2-7, with D tentatively TRBD1 or TRBD2 (5 bases each). The V gene's germline CDR1 is MNHNS and CDR2 SASEGT. Trimming stripped 6 bases from V and 2 bases from J, with 8 bases between. The CDR3 covers 12 residues. The CDR3 is CASRGDAYEQYF. CDR3 nucleotide sequence: TGTGCCAGCAGAGGGGACGCCTACGAGCAGTACTTC.

The table lists this clonotype with a count of one. The chain is built from TRBV4-2 and TRBJ2-2; D might be TRBD2 (5 bases). The germline V gene has CDR1 LGHNA and CDR2 YNFKEQ. There are 14 residues in the CDR3. The germline V and J ends were trimmed by 4 bases and 7 bases, with 13 bases remaining between them. CDR3 nucleotides: TGTGCCAGCAGCCGGGAGCACTTGGTCGGGGAGCTGTTTTTT. Amino acids: CASSREHLVGELFF.

This clonotype has at least ten counts. The chain uses TRBV5-1 and TRBJ2-3; D possibly matches TRBD1 or TRBD2 (5 bases each). Germline values: CDR1 SGHRS, CDR2 YFSETQ. V lost 4 bases and J 0 bases, leaving 12 bases between the germline ends. This CDR3 has 15 amino acids. The CDR3 here is CASSPYWGSTDTQYF. In DNA form, the CDR3 reads TGCGCCAGCAGCCCCTATTGGGGGAGCACAGATACGCAGTATTTT.

The V and J genes are TRBV6-4 and TRBJ2-1, with D possibly matching TRBD1 (5 bases). The CDR3 covers 11 residues. The V gene's germline CDR1 is MRHNA and CDR2 SNTAGT. Trimming shortened V by 6 bases and J by 9 bases, and 9 bases separated the two germline ends. CDR3 coding DNA: TGTGCCAGCAGCTATGGGGCTGAGCAGTTCTTC. Translation: CASSYGAEQFF.

This clonotype was seen more than once but under ten times. The CDR3 protein is CASGARDRQAGPQHF. The CDR3 DNA reads TGTGCCAGCGGGGCGAGGGACCGACAAGCGGGGCCCCAGCATTTT. The chain employs TRBV6-1 and TRBJ1-5; tentative D call: TRBD1 (5 bases). CDR3 length: 15 amino acids. Trimming cost V 8 bases and J 9 bases, with 23 bases left between them. CDR1 and CDR2 (germline): MNHNS, SASEGT.

This clonotype came up many times. The chain uses TRBV6-5 and TRBJ2-5, with D possibly TRBD2 on 7 matching bases. Trimming pared 9 bases from V and 5 bases from J, leaving 22 bases between. Germline V CDR1 and CDR2: MNHEY, SVGAGI. CDR3 length: 15 amino acids. In DNA form, the CDR3 reads TGTGCCAGTGGAAGGGGGGGCGCCCCCGGGGAGACCCAGTACTTC. This gives the protein CASGRGGAPGETQYF.

The rearrangement links TRBV7-7 to TRBJ2-3, with D maybe TRBD1 (5 bases). V gave up 5 bases and J gave up 2 bases, with 14 bases separating them. The CDR3 extends over 15 amino acids. Germline CDR1 SSHAT, CDR2 FNYEAQ (reference sequence). This CDR3 reads CASSPSRAITDTQYF. The CDR3 DNA reads as TGTGCCAGCAGCCCCTCCAGGGCGATCACAGATACGCAGTATTTT.

The chain recombines TRBV6-1 with TRBJ2-7; TRBD1 matches at 9 bases. V shed 5 bases, J shed 0 bases, and the junction held 5 bases outside the gene matches. This CDR3 comprises 15 residues. Germline CDR1 reads MNHNS; CDR2 reads SASEGT. The CDR3 sequence: CASSTGTGLSYEQYF. The CDR3 nucleotides read TGTGCCAGCAGTACCGGGACAGGGCTCTCCTACGAGCAGTACTTC.

The chain is built from TRBV20-1 and TRBJ2-3, with a possible D match to TRBD2 (6 bases). This CDR3 is built from 18 residues. V lost 0 bases, J lost 0 bases, and 19 bases lay in between. Per germline, CDR1 DFQATT and CDR2 SNEGSKA (reference sequence). The CDR3 here is CSARDATGTLPSTDTQYF. CDR3 nucleotides: TGCAGTGCTAGAGACGCTACCGGGACTCTCCCTAGCACAGATACGCAGTATTTT.

This sequence joins TRBV6-5 and TRBJ2-5, with TRBD2 identical over 10 bases. Germline CDR1 reads MNHEY; CDR2 reads SVGAGI. This CDR3 is 15 amino acids long. The junction had 7 bases not matched to a gene; V was cut back by 4 bases and J by 5 bases. The CDR3 region is CASSLEREGAETQYF. For the CDR3, the DNA is TGTGCCAGCAGTTTAGAGCGGGAGGGGGCGGAGACCCAGTACTTC.

This clonotype was recorded many times. The rearrangement uses TRBV2 and TRBJ2-5, with D perhaps matching TRBD1 (6 bases). Germline CDR1 reads SNHLY; CDR2 reads FYNNEI. The CDR3 extends over 14 amino acids. V lost 7 bases to trimming and J lost 1 base, with 13 bases between them. CDR3 sequence reads: CASIRGQRQETQYF. Here the CDR3 DNA reads TGTGCCAGCATTCGAGGACAGCGCCAAGAGACCCAGTACTTC.

The table lists this clonotype with a few counts. The rearrangement joins TRBV10-3 to TRBJ1-2; 7 bases are shared with TRBD1. The V and J ends lost 6 bases and 2 bases, in that order; junction bases with no gene match: 6. Germline V gives CDR1 ENHRY, CDR2 SYGVKD. CDR3 length equals 14 residues. The CDR3: CAIRRDSWNYGYTF. In DNA, the CDR3 is TGTGCCATCAGGAGGGACAGTTGGAACTATGGCTACACCTTC.

CDR3 bases: TGTGCCAGCAGGCCAACAGGGGAGGGGCAGCCCCAGCATTTT. Translated: CASRPTGEGQPQHF. The V call is TRBV27, the J call TRBJ1-5, with 7 nucleotides matching TRBD1. The CDR3 sequence is 14 residues long. The V segment lost 6 bases and the J segment 7 bases; nucleotides outside the gene matches: 9. CDR1 is MNHEY and CDR2 is SMNVEV in the germline V gene (reference sequence).

In its sample, this clonotype was seen many times. The genes are TRBV5-1 and TRBJ1-5; D remains unclear. The CDR3 is made up of 13 amino acids. V dropped 4 bases and J dropped 7 bases, with 12 bases sitting between them. CDR1 is SGHRS and CDR2 is YFSETQ in the germline V gene. The chain's CDR3 is CASSLDQTQPQHF. In DNA form, the CDR3 reads TGCGCCAGCAGCCTCGACCAGACGCAGCCCCAGCATTTT.

This clonotype was seen many times. J is TRBJ2-5 and V is TRBV4-1, with a tentative D call TRBD1 (5 bases). CDR3 size: 14 residues. The germline V and J ends were trimmed by 0 bases and 4 bases, with 9 bases remaining between them. Germline V gives CDR1 MGHRA, CDR2 YSYEKL. CDR3 loop: CASSQEGVGETQYF. The CDR3 bases are TGCGCCAGCAGCCAAGAAGGGGTCGGAGAGACCCAGTACTTC.

The chain couples TRBV7-9 to TRBJ1-2, with D maybe TRBD1 (6 bases). CDR3 size: 12 residues. Trimming removed 5 bases from V and 8 bases from J, with 12 bases in between. The germline V gene encodes CDR1 SEHNR and CDR2 FQNEAQ (reference sequence). The CDR3 region is CASSVTGYGYTF. The DNA for the CDR3 is TGTGCCAGCAGCGTCACAGGGTACGGCTACACCTTC.

There are many counts of this clonotype. The chain carries TRBV20-1 and TRBJ2-3; 10 bases map to TRBD2. The CDR3 sequence is 15 residues long. The J segment lost 6 bases and the V segment lost 4 bases, leaving 10 bases of the junction unmatched. Germline CDR1 reads DFQATT; CDR2 reads SNEGSKA (reference sequence). The CDR3 reads CSATASGSRWDTQYF. In DNA, the CDR3 is TGCAGTGCTACGGCTAGCGGGAGTCGATGGGATACGCAGTATTTT.

This clonotype was found many times. V usage is TRBV3-1 and J usage is TRBJ2-7, with 10 bases lining up with TRBD2. Germline V gives CDR1 LGHDT, CDR2 YNNKEL (reference sequence). V dropped 2 bases and J dropped 5; count of bases not matched to a gene: 6. The CDR3 covers 15 residues. In DNA, the CDR3 is TGTGCCAGCAGCCAAAGACCTAGCGGGAGCGACGAGCAGTACTTC. It translates to CASSQRPSGSDEQYF.

The chain combines TRBV2 with TRBJ1-2, with TRBD1 matching over 8 bases. Looked up from germline, CDR1 is SNHLY and CDR2 is FYNNEI. This CDR3 has 13 residues. With 5 bases clipped from V and 8 bases from J, the junction kept 7 bases outside the gene matches. CDR3 amino acids: CASSPDRGRGYTF. The DNA of the CDR3 is TGTGCCAGCAGTCCAGACAGGGGACGGGGCTACACCTTC.

V is TRBV5-1 and J is TRBJ2-1, with 9 bases matching TRBD2. The CDR3 spans 18 residues. V shed 3 bases, J shed 4 bases, and the junction held 14 bases outside the gene matches. Germline lookup yields CDR1 SGHRS and CDR2 YFSETQ. CDR3 bases: TGCGCCAGCAGCTGGCCCCTAGGGAGCGGGAGGAGTTACAATGAGCAGTTCTTC. Translated, it gives CASSWPLGSGRSYNEQFF. Looking up the rest from reference TRBV5-1 and TRBJ2-1 gives the full variable domain: KAGVTQTPRYLIKTRGQQVTLSCSPISGHRSVSWYQQTPGQGLQFLFEYFSETQRNKGNFPGRFSGRQFSNSRSEMNVSTLELGDSALYLCASSWPLGSGRSYNEQFFGPGTRLTVL.

The V and J genes are TRBV5-5 and TRBJ1-1; possible D gene TRBD1, 6 bases. CDR1 SGHKS and CDR2 YYEKEE come from the germline V gene (reference sequence). V lost 5 bases and J 11 bases, leaving 16 bases between the germline ends. The CDR3 runs to 12 residues. This CDR3 reads CASSYLQGTAFF. The CDR3 nucleotides are TGTGCCAGCAGTTACTTGCAGGGGACGGCTTTCTTT. Full variable domain (missing parts from reference TRBV5-5 and TRBJ1-1): DAGVTQSPTHLIKTRGQQVTLRCSPISGHKSVSWYQQVLGQGPQFIFQYYEKEERGRGNFPDRFSARQFPNYSSELNVNALLLGDSALYLCASSYLQGTAFFGQGTRLTVV.

This clonotype was seen more than once but under ten times. The gene calls are TRBV4-2 and TRBJ2-1; 8 bases map to TRBD2. Germline-derived CDR1 and CDR2 are LGHNA and YNFKEQ. The CDR3 is made up of 17 amino acids. V lost 1 base, J lost 3 bases, and 8 bases stayed unmatched. The CDR3 sequence is CASSQVGAGAGYNEQFF. The CDR3 DNA follows: TGTGCCAGCAGCCAAGTGGGAGCGGGAGCAGGCTACAATGAGCAGTTCTTC.

The chain combines TRBV6-5 with TRBJ2-1, with D possibly being TRBD2 (5 bases). Germline V gene sequence: CDR1 MNHEY, CDR2 SVGAGI. Trimming removed 5 bases at V and 9 bases at J, with 11 bases between. This CDR3 is 12 amino acids long. In nucleotides, the CDR3 is TGTGCCAGCAGTAACCTTCGGGGTGAGCAGTTCTTC. Translation gives CASSNLRGEQFF.

The chain has TRBV12-5 and TRBJ2-7; D is unresolved. Trimming removed 2 bases at V and 0 bases at J, with 14 bases between. There are 16 residues in the CDR3. The germline CDR1 and CDR2 sequences are LGHNT and FRNRAP. CDR3 sequence reads: CASGLKGWSHSYEQYF. The CDR3 coding sequence is TGTGCTAGTGGTTTGAAGGGTTGGTCTCACTCCTACGAGCAGTACTTC.